This TCR beta chain was sequenced for a study of cytomegalovirus exposure and HLA in healthy donors. This CDR3 has 15 amino acids. Per germline, CDR1 SEHNR and CDR2 FQNEAQ (reference sequence). The junction had 5 bases not matched to a gene; V was cut back by 1 base and J by 7 bases. PCR primers comprised 60 Vbeta and 13 Jbeta primers. TCRdb's copy holds only in-frame clones and misses some; the assay was immunoSEQ multiplex PCR. This sample yields under 150,000 clones, of which about four fifths are seen a single time; approximately 2.1% belongs to the top ten. The rearrangement joins TRBV7-9 to TRBJ1-4; 8 positions match TRBD1. This sequence was found in a man under 40 in good health and CMV-seronegative. Sequences were obtained from PBMCs. CDR3 protein: CASSLVDRVREKLFF. CDR3 coding DNA: TGTGCCAGCAGCTTAGTGGACAGGGTTCGTGAAAAACTGTTTTTT.